This record covers a single TCR beta chain. Its target is unknown. CDR1 GTSNPN and CDR2 SVGIG come from the germline V gene (reference sequence). The CDR3 loop spans 13 amino acids. Trimming left V 0 bases short and J 7 bases short, with 10 bases between. The entry originates in a study of cytomegalovirus exposure and HLA in healthy donors. Study results and limitations: The authors later found most CMV-associated TCR beta chains appeared HLA-restricted. A later analysis revealed that TCR association rates differed between HLA loci, peaking at DRB1 and bottoming out at HLA-C. Immune exposure data for these donors was limited to CMV serostatus.

PCR was performed using 60 Vbeta and 13 Jbeta primers. In the source study's methods: Roughly 11 million shared chains were among the roughly 80 million unique TCR beta chains that a later analysis counted. Some clones are missing from TCRdb's copy, which holds only in-frame ones; the method was immunoSEQ multiplex PCR. V and J calls and clone size follow that table, whereas D and trimming were derived from the DNA. The sample has 69,000 or so clones, under 85% seen once. The chain employs TRBV30 and TRBJ1-3, with D possibly TRBD1 on 6 matching bases. The sequence came from a woman aged 60 to 75 in good health and CMV-seropositive. Specimen: PBMCs. The CDR3 DNA reads as TGTGCCTGGAGTGTCTCCACAGGGAACACCATATATTTT. Translating it yields CAWSVSTGNTIYF.